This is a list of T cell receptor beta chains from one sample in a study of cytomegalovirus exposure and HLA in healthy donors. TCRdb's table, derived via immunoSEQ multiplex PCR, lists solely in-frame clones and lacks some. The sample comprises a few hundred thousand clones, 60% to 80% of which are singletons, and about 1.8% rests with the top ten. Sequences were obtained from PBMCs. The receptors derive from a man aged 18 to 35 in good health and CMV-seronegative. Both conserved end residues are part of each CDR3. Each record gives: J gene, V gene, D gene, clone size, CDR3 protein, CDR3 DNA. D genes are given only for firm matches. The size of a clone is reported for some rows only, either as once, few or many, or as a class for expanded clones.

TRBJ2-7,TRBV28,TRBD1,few,CASTLSRDRDYEQYF,TGTGCCAGCACCCTAAGCCGGGACAGGGACTACGAGCAGTACTTC
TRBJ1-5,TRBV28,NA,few,CASSFRAGNQPQHF,TGTGCCAGCAGTTTCAGGGCAGGCAATCAGCCCCAGCATTTT
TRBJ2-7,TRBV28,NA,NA,CASSLGARASEQYF,TGTGCCAGCAGTTTAGGTGCCAGGGCGAGTGAGCAGTACTTC
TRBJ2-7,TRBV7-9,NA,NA,CASSLDIWEVSSYEQYF,TGTGCCAGCAGCTTAGATATCTGGGAGGTAAGCTCCTACGAGCAGTACTTC
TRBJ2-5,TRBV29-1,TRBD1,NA,CSVVPAGGHGETQYF,TGCAGCGTTGTTCCGGCAGGGGGACATGGGGAGACCCAGTACTTC
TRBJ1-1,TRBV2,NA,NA,CASSVNTEAFF,TGTGCCAGCAGTGTAAATACTGAAGCTTTCTTT
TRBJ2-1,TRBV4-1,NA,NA,CASSQVSGELGYNEQFF,TGCGCCAGCAGCCAAGTCTCCGGGGAATTGGGTTACAATGAGCAGTTCTTC
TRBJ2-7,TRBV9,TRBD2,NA,CASSVGTSGRSIPPYEQYF,TGTGCCAGCAGCGTAGGGACTAGCGGGAGGTCCATACCGCCCTACGAGCAGTACTTC
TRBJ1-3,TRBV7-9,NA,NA,CASSSDSAAGNTIYF,TGTGCCAGCAGCTCGGACAGTGCAGCTGGAAACACCATATATTTT
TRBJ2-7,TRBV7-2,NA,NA,CASSTGRGSSYEQYF,TGTGCCAGCAGCACGGGGAGGGGGAGCTCCTACGAGCAGTACTTC
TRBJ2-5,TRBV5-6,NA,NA,CASSIDRFQETQYF,TGTGCCAGCAGCATAGACAGGTTCCAAGAGACCCAGTACTTC
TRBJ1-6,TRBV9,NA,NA,CASSVSGRDSPLHF,TGTGCCAGCAGCGTATCGGGGAGGGACTCACCCCTCCACTTT
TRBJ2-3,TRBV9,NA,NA,CASSRGQPTTDTQYF,TGTGCCAGCAGCAGAGGTCAACCCACCACAGATACGCAGTATTTT
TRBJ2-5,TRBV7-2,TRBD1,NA,CASSSGQGREETQYF,TGTGCCAGCAGCTCTGGACAGGGAAGAGAGGAGACCCAGTACTTC